This is a list of T cell receptor beta chains from one sample in a study of blood T cell repertoires in COVID-19. TCRdb's copy holds only in-frame clones and misses some; the assay was immunoSEQ multiplex PCR. The sample includes about 160,000 clones, around 80% of them seen just once. Sample: peripheral blood. These receptor sequences come from an elderly woman with active or convalescent COVID-19. Both conserved end residues are part of each CDR3. Fields, in order: V gene, J gene, clone size, D gene, CDR3 protein, CDR3 DNA. The D gene is left open where the match is weak. Size tells how often a clone was seen (once, few, many) or the class of an expanded clone, and some rows leave it out.

>TRBV7-2|TRBJ1-4|-|-
CASSPTNLKLFF
TGTGCCAGCAGCCCTACGAATTTGAAACTGTTTTTT
>TRBV7-2|TRBJ2-2|-|TRBD2
CASSYRPREGRSGELFF
TGTGCCAGCAGCTATAGGCCGAGGGAGGGTCGGAGCGGGGAGCTGTTTTTT
>TRBV12-5|TRBJ2-3|-|TRBD2
CASGLGLASDTQYF
TGTGCTAGTGGTTTGGGACTAGCCTCAGATACGCAGTATTTT
>TRBV16|TRBJ1-5|-|TRBD1
CASSQYQFSGQAYQPQHF
TGTGCCAGCAGCCAATACCAATTTTCGGGACAGGCTTATCAGCCCCAGCATTTT
>TRBV5-1|TRBJ2-3|-|TRBD2
CASSSAGGPRLSTDTQYF
TGCGCCAGCAGCAGCGCGGGGGGGCCTCGTTTAAGCACAGATACGCAGTATTTT
>TRBV19|TRBJ1-4|-|-
CASSIGVLEKLFF
TGTGCCAGTAGTATCGGAGTCTTAGAAAAACTGTTTTTT
>TRBV29-1|TRBJ2-3|-|-
CSVKLGSRADTQYF
TGCAGCGTTAAGTTAGGTAGCCGAGCAGATACGCAGTATTTT
>TRBV6-2/TRBV6-3|TRBJ2-1|-|TRBD2
CASSPFSGGQFF
TGTGCCAGCAGTCCCTTTAGCGGGGGGCAGTTCTTC
>TRBV5-6|TRBJ2-2|-|TRBD2
CASSFTSGQNTGELFF
TGTGCCAGCAGCTTTACTAGCGGACAGAACACCGGGGAGCTGTTTTTT
>TRBV4-3|TRBJ1-4|-|TRBD1
CASSRQGSTNEKLFF
TGCGCCAGCAGTCGACAGGGTTCAACTAATGAAAAACTGTTTTTT
>TRBV6-5|TRBJ1-5|-|-
CAGHTHSNQPQHF
TGTGCCGGACATACCCATAGCAATCAGCCCCAGCATTTT
>TRBV9|TRBJ1-2|-|TRBD1
CASSAGQGNYGYTF
TGTGCCAGCAGCGCCGGACAGGGAAACTATGGCTACACCTTC
>TRBV5-6|TRBJ2-3|-|-
CASSLRSGAKDTQYF
TGTGCCAGCAGCTTGAGGTCAGGGGCTAAAGATACGCAGTATTTT
>TRBV6-2/TRBV6-3|TRBJ2-1|-|-
CASSRDITNNEQFF
TGTGCCAGCAGTCGGGACATCACCAACAATGAGCAGTTCTTC
>TRBV5-1|TRBJ1-1|-|-
CASSLEVGRVGTEAFF
TGCGCCAGCAGCTTGGAGGTGGGCAGGGTTGGAACTGAAGCTTTCTTT
>TRBV11-2|TRBJ1-1|once|-
CASSRQIMNTEAFF
TGTGCCAGCAGCAGACAGATAATGAACACTGAAGCTTTCTTT
>TRBV2|TRBJ1-5|-|-
CASMRRYDSNQPQHF
TGTGCCAGCATGAGGAGGTATGATAGCAATCAGCCCCAGCATTTT
>TRBV6-4|TRBJ2-7|-|-
CASSPNRAGEQYF
TGTGCCAGCAGCCCGAACAGGGCGGGTGAGCAGTACTTC
>TRBV18|TRBJ2-7|-|TRBD2
CASSLSSGGIYEQYF
TGTGCCAGCTCACTATCTAGCGGGGGGATCTACGAGCAGTACTTC
>TRBV4-3|TRBJ1-2|-|TRBD1
CASGPTQGEGALYGYTF
TGCGCCAGCGGACCGACGCAGGGAGAGGGGGCCCTCTATGGCTACACCTTC
>TRBV6-5|TRBJ2-1|-|TRBD2
CASRRGGAWDEQFF
TGTGCCAGCAGGCGGGGGGGGGCATGGGATGAGCAGTTCTTC
>TRBV6-1|TRBJ1-6|-|-
CASSEVSALHF
TGTGCCAGCAGTGAAGTATCAGCCCTCCACTTT
>TRBV7-2|TRBJ2-1|-|TRBD2
CASSPSLTSGHNEQFF
TGTGCCAGCAGCCCCTCATTGACTAGCGGACACAATGAGCAGTTCTTC
>TRBV19|TRBJ1-5|once|-
CASSEVGGNQPQHF
TGTGCCAGTAGTGAGGTAGGGGGAAATCAGCCCCAGCATTTT
>TRBV4-1|TRBJ1-5|-|-
CASAEESSNQPQHF
TGCGCCAGCGCGGAAGAATCGAGCAATCAGCCCCAGCATTTT
>TRBV10-3|TRBJ1-2|-|TRBD1
CAISEGTGSSGYTF
TGTGCCATCAGTGAGGGGACAGGGTCCTCTGGCTACACCTTC
>TRBV3-1/TRBV3-2|TRBJ1-4|-|-
CASSPPGEGEKLFF
TGTGCCAGCAGCCCACCAGGGGAAGGGGAAAAACTGTTTTTT
>TRBV7-8|TRBJ2-3|-|-
CASSHLGIQGDTQYF
TGTGCCAGCAGCCATTTAGGGATTCAGGGAGATACGCAGTATTTT
>TRBV5-4|TRBJ1-2|-|-
CASSLESGPANYGYTF
TGTGCCAGCAGCTTAGAGTCAGGCCCAGCTAACTATGGCTACACCTTC
>TRBV2|TRBJ1-4|once|-
CASSRDRVINEKLFF
TGTGCCAGCAGTCGAGACCGGGTTATTAATGAAAAACTGTTTTTT
>TRBV6-5|TRBJ2-5|-|TRBD1
CASSYAGQGGETQYF
TGTGCCAGCAGTTACGCCGGACAGGGGGGAGAGACCCAGTACTTC
>TRBV5-1|TRBJ2-7|few|-
CASSFLDEQYF
TGCGCCAGCAGCTTCTTAGACGAGCAGTACTTC